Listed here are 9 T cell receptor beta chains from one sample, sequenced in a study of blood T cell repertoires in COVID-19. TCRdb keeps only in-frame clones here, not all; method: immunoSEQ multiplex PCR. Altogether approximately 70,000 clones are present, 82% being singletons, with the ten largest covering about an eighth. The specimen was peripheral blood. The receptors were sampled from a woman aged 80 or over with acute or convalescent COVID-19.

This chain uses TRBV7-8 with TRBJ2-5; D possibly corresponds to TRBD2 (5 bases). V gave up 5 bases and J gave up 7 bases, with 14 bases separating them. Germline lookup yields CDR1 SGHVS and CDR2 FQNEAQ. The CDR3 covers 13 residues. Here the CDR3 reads CASSLPGVSTQYF. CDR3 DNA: TGTGCCAGCAGCCTACCCGGGGTATCGACCCAGTACTTC.

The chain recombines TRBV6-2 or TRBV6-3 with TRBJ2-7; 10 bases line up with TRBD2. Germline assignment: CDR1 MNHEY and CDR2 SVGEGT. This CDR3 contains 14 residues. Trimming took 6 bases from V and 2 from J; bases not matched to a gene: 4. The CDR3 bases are TGTGCCAGCAGCTGGACTAGCGGTCCCTACGAGCAGTACTTC. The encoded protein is CASSWTSGPYEQYF.

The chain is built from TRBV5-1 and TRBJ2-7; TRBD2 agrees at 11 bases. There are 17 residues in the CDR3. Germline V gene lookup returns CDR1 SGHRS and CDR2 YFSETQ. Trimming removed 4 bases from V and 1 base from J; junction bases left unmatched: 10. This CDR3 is CASSELAGVIGSYEQYF. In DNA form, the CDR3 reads TGCGCCAGCAGCGAACTAGCGGGAGTTATTGGGTCCTACGAGCAGTACTTC.

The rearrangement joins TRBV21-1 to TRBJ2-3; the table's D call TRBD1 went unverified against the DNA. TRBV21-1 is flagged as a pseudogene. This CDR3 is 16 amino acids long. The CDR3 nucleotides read TGTGCCAGCAGCCTAGGGGTATGGGGTCAGTTAGATACGCAGTATTTT. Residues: CASSLGVWGQLDTQYF.

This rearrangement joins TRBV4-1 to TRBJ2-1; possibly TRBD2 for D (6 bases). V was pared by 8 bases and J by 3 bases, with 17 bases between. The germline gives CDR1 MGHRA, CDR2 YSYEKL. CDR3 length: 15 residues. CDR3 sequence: CASPPRDHIYNEQFF. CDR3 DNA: TGCGCCAGCCCACCGCGGGACCATATCTACAATGAGCAGTTCTTC.

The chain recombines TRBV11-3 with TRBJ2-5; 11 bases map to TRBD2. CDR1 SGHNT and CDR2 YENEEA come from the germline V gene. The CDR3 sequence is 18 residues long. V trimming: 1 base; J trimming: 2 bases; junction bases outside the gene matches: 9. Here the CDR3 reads CASSLGDRLAGKQETQYF. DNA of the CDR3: TGTGCCAGCAGCTTAGGGGACAGACTAGCGGGAAAACAAGAGACCCAGTACTTC.

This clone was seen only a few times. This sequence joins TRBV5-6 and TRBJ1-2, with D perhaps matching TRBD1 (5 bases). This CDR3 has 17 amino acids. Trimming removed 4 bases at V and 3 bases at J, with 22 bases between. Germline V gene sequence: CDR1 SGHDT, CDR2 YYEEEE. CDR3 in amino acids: CASSPYLSGDSDYGYTF. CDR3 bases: TGTGCCAGCAGCCCGTATCTTTCGGGGGATAGTGACTATGGCTACACCTTC.

CDR3 residues: CASSLDKTSTDTQYF. For the CDR3, the DNA is TGCGCCAGCAGCTTGGATAAGACTAGCACAGATACGCAGTATTTT. This sequence joins TRBV5-1 and TRBJ2-3, with D hard to call. Germline V CDR1 and CDR2: SGHRS, YFSETQ. V was shortened by 0 bases and J by 0 bases, with 8 bases between the two germline ends. The CDR3 has 15 residues.

The DNA of the CDR3 is TGCAGCGTTGAAGAGAGAGGACTGGGCAAAAACATTCAGTACTTC. It yields the protein CSVEERGLGKNIQYF. The rearrangement joins TRBV29-1 to TRBJ2-4, with a possible D match to TRBD2 (5 bases). There are 15 residues in the CDR3. Between the trimmed V and J ends, which lost 0 bases and 3 bases, there was a span of 12 bases. CDR1 and CDR2 (germline): SQVTM, ANQGSEA.